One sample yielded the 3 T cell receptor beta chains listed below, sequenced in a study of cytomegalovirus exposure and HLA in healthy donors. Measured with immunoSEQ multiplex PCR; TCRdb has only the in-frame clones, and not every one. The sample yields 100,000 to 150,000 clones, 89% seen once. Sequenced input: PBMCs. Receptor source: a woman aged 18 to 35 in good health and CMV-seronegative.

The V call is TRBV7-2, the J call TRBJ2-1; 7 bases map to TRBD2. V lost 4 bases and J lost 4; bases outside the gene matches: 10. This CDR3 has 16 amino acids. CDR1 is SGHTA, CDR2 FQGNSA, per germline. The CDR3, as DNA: TGTGCCAGCAGCTGGGGAGGGACTACCAAATACAATGAGCAGTTCTTC. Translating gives CASSWGGTTKYNEQFF.

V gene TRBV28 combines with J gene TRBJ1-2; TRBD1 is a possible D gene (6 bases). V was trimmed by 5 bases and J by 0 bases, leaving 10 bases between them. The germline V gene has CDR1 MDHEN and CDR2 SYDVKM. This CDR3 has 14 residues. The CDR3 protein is CASSQGTPNYGYTF. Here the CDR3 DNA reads TGTGCCAGCAGTCAGGGGACGCCTAACTATGGCTACACCTTC.

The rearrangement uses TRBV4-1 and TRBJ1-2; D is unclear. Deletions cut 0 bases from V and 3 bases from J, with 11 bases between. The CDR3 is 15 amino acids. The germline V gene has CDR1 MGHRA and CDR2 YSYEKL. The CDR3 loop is CASSQETRGDYGYTF. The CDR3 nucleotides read TGCGCCAGCAGCCAAGAGACTAGAGGTGACTATGGCTACACCTTC.